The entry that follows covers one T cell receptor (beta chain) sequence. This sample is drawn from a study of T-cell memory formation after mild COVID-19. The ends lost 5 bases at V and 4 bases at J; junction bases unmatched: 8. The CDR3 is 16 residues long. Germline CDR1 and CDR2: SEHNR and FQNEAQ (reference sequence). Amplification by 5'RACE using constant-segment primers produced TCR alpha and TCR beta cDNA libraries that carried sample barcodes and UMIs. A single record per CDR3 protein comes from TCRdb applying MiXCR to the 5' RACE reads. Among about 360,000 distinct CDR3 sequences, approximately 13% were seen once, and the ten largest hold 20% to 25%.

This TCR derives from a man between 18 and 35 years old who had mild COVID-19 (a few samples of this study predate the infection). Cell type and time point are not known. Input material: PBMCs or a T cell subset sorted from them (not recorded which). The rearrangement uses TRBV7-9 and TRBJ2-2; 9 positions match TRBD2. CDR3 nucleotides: TGTGCCAGCAGCCATAAGACTAGCGGTAGCACCGGGGAGCTGTTTTTT. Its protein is CASSHKTSGSTGELFF.